This T cell receptor beta chain is drawn from a study of blood T cell repertoires in COVID-19. As for the study in general: Acute and convalescent COVID-19 specimens originated in the United States, Italy and Spain. In each case, the material was cDNA or gDNA derived from T cells, B-cell-depleted T cells, or PBMCs.

How the authors handled the data: Quantification of nucleated cells was approximated via reference gene primer amplification. Repertoires were generated with immunoSEQ multiplex PCR, while TCRdb's copy carries only in-frame clones and drops some. V, J and clone size derive from that table, while D and trimming were established from the DNA sequence. The sample consists of 90,000 or so clones, around 72% of them appearing once. This clone has just one count. Sample: peripheral blood. The source of this sequence is a woman aged 80 or over with acute or convalescent COVID-19.

The CDR3, as DNA: TGTGCCAGCTCGGCGAGGGCCGATCGCCTCCCTCTCCCCACAGATACGCAGTATTTT. This gives the protein CASSARADRLPLPTDTQYF. This chain uses TRBV18 with TRBJ2-3; a possible D gene is TRBD2 (5 bases). Trimming left V 6 bases short and J 2 bases short, with 27 bases between. Germline CDR1 is KGHSH and CDR2 is LQKENI. This CDR3 spans 19 amino acids.